Below are 7 T cell receptor beta chains sequenced from a single sample in a study of cytomegalovirus exposure and HLA in healthy donors (TCRdb year 2017). Library method: the immunoSEQ multiplex PCR assay. For the multiplex PCR, a mixture combining 60 forward primers for TCR Vbeta segments and 13 reverse primers for TCR Jbeta segments was used. Sourced from immuneACCESS, this table was stored by TCRdb with only in-frame sequences that have V and J called. A share of the clones is absent; for the studies checked, an unresolved V gene accounts for under half, and the remainder has no known explanation. The table for this sample lists some 200,000 clones; 65% to 90% of them were counted only once. The ten most abundant clones make up 6.3% of the sample. The sample comprised PBMCs. The receptors stem from a man in his forties or fifties in good health and CMV-seropositive.

The rearrangement uses TRBV18 and TRBJ1-1; 9 bases match TRBD1. CDR3 length: 15 amino acids. Germline values: CDR1 KGHSH, CDR2 LQKENI. The V and J ends lost 3 bases and 3 bases, in that order; junction bases with no gene match: 5. In DNA form, the CDR3 reads TGTGCCAGCTCACCTACGGGACAGGGTTACACTGAAGCTTTCTTT. Translation gives CASSPTGQGYTEAFF.

The chain combines TRBV6-1 with TRBJ2-7; 9 nucleotides match TRBD1. Unmatched junction bases numbered 5, after V lost 11 bases and J lost 3 bases. The CDR3 is 12 amino acids. CDR1 and CDR2 (germline): MNHNS, SASEGT. The CDR3 sequence: CACTGQGYEQYF. The CDR3 DNA is TGTGCCTGCACGGGACAGGGCTACGAGCAGTACTTC.

V gene TRBV29-1 combines with J gene TRBJ1-5; D is ambiguous. Trimming removed 3 bases from V and 3 bases from J, with 9 bases in between. This CDR3 comprises 13 residues. Germline CDR1 SQVTM, CDR2 ANQGSEA. CDR3 region: CSVDGVINQPQHF. CDR3 DNA sequence: TGCAGCGTTGACGGGGTCATCAATCAGCCCCAGCATTTT.

This sequence joins TRBV6-5 and TRBJ1-1, with D tentatively TRBD1 (6 bases). The length of the CDR3 is 14 residues. Germline loops: CDR1 MNHEY, CDR2 SVGAGI. Trimming pared 2 bases from V and 1 base from J, leaving 8 bases between. CDR3 residues: CASSYGGGNTEAFF. CDR3 in DNA: TGTGCCAGCAGTTACGGGGGCGGGAACACTGAAGCTTTCTTT.

This clone was seen once. This chain uses TRBV5-5 with TRBJ1-5; 9 positions agree with TRBD1. The CDR3 totals 15 residues. Looked up from germline, CDR1 is SGHKS and CDR2 is YYEKEE (reference sequence). V lost 4 bases, J lost 6 bases, and 8 bases stayed unmatched. CDR3 sequence reads: CASSPRQGGVQPQHF. The CDR3 DNA follows: TGTGCCAGCAGCCCTAGACAGGGGGGCGTTCAGCCCCAGCATTTT.

The V and J genes are TRBV4-2 and TRBJ2-7; 15 bases are shared with TRBD2. The CDR3 has 18 amino acids. The germline gives CDR1 LGHNA, CDR2 YNFKEQ. The V segment lost 2 bases and the J segment 0 bases; nucleotides outside the gene matches: 5. CDR3 region: CASSQTGTSGGPSYEQYF. Here the CDR3 DNA reads TGTGCCAGCAGCCAAACCGGGACTAGCGGGGGGCCCTCCTACGAGCAGTACTTC.

This rearrangement joins TRBV5-1 to TRBJ2-7; TRBD1 is a possible D gene (5 bases). The V gene's germline CDR1 is SGHRS and CDR2 YFSETQ. Trimming shortened V by 4 bases and J by 3 bases, and 17 bases separated the two germline ends. The CDR3 extends over 15 amino acids. CDR3 nucleotides: TGCGCCAGCAGCCCTAGGGTGGGGCCGAGCTACGAGCAGTACTTC. Translating gives CASSPRVGPSYEQYF.